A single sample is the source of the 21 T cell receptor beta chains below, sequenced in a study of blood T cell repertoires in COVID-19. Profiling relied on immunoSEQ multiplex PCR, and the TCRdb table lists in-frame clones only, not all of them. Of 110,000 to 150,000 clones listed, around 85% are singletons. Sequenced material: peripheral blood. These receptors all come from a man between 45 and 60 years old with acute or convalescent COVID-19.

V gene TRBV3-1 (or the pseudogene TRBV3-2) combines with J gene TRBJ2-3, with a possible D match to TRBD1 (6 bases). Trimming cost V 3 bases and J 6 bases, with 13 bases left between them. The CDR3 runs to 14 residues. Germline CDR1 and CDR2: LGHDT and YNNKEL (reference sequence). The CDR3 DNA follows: TGTGCCAGCAGCCATCAGGGTCAGGGGGATACGCAGTATTTT. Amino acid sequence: CASSHQGQGDTQYF.

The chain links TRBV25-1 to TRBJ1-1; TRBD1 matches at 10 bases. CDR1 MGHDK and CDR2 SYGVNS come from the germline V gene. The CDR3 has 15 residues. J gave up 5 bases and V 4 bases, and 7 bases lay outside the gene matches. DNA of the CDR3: TGTGCCAGCAGTGGGGACAGGGGACGTGGGACTGAAGCTTTCTTT. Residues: CASSGDRGRGTEAFF.

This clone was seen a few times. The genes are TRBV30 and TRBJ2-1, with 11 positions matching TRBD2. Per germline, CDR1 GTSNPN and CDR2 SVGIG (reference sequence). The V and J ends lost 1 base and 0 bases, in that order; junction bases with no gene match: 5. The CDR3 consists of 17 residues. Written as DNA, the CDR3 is TGTGCCTGGAGTGGGATAGCGGGAGGGGGCTCCTACAATGAGCAGTTCTTC. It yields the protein CAWSGIAGGGSYNEQFF. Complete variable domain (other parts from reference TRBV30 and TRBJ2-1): SQTIHQWPATLVQPVGSPLSLECTVEGTSNPNLYWYRQAAGRGLQLLFYSVGIGQISSEVPQNLSASRPQDRQFILSSKKLLLSDSGFYLCAWSGIAGGGSYNEQFFGPGTRLTVL.

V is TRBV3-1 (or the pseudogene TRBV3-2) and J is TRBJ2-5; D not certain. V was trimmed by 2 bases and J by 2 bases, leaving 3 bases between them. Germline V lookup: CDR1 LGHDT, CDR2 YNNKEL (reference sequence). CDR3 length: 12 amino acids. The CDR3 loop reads CASSQIQETQYF. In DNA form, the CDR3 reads TGTGCCAGCAGCCAAATACAAGAGACCCAGTACTTC.

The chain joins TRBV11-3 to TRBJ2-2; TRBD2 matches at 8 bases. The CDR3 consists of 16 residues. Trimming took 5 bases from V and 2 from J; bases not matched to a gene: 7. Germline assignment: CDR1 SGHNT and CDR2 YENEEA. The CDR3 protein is CASSPAGGANTGELFF. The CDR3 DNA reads TGTGCCAGCAGCCCGGCCGGGGGGGCCAACACCGGGGAGCTGTTTTTT.

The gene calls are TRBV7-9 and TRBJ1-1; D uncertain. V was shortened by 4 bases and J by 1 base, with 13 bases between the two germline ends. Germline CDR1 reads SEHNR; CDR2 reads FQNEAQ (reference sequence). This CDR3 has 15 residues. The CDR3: CASSSMWSRNTEAFF. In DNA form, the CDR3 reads TGTGCCAGCAGCTCAATGTGGTCCAGGAACACTGAAGCTTTCTTT.

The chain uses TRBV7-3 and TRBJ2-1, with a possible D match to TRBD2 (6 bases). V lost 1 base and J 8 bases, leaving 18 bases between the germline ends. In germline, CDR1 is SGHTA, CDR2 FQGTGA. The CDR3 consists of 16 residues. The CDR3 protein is CASSLNTPGLMDEQFF. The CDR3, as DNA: TGTGCCAGCAGCTTAAATACACCGGGACTCATGGATGAGCAGTTCTTC. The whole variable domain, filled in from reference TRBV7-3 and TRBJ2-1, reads GAGVSQTPSNKVTEKGKYVELRCDPISGHTALYWYRQSLGQGPEFLIYFQGTGAADDSGLPNDRFFAVRPEGSVSTLKIQRTERGDSAVYLCASSLNTPGLMDEQFFGPGTRLTVL.

CDR3 amino acids: CASSLWDRRKNEQFF. The CDR3 DNA reads TGTGCCAGCAGCTTATGGGACAGGAGAAAGAATGAGCAGTTCTTC. The rearrangement uses TRBV7-9 and TRBJ2-1; 8 bases agree with TRBD1. The junction had 7 bases not matched to a gene; V was cut back by 2 bases and J by 7 bases. Germline CDR1 is SEHNR and CDR2 is FQNEAQ (reference sequence). This CDR3 comprises 15 residues.

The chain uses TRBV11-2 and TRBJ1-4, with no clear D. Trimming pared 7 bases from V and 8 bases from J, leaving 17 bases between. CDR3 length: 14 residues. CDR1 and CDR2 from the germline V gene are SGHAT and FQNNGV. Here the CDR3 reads CASTFSADGEKLFF. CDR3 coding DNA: TGTGCCAGCACCTTTTCCGCAGACGGGGAAAAACTGTTTTTT.

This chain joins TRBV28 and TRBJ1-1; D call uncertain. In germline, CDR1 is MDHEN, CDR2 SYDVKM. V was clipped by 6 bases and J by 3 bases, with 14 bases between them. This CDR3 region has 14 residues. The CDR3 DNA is TGTGCCAGCAGCCTTATACGTGCGGACACTGAAGCTTTCTTT. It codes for CASSLIRADTEAFF.

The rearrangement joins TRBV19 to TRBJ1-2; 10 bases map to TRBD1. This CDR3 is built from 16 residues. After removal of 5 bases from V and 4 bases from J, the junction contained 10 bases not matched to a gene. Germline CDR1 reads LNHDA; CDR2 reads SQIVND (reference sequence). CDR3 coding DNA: TGTGCCAGTAGTCGACCAGGACAGGGGGTCGCCTATGGCTACACCTTC. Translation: CASSRPGQGVAYGYTF.

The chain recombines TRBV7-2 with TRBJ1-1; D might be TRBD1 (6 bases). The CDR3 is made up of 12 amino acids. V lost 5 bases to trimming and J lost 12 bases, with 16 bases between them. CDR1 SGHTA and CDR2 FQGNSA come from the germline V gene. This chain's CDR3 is CASSIGGGGSFF. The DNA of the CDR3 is TGTGCCAGCAGCATAGGGGGAGGAGGGTCTTTCTTT.

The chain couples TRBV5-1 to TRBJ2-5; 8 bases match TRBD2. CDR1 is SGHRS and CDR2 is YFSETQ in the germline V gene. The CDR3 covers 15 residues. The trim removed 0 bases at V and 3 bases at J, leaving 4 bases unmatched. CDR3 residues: CASSLGWTSKETQYF. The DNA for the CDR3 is TGCGCCAGCAGCTTGGGATGGACTAGCAAAGAGACCCAGTACTTC.

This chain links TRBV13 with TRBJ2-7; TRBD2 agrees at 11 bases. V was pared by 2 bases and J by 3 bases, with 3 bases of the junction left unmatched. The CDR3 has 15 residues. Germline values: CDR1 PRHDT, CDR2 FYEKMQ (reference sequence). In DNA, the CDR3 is TGTGCCAGCAGCTTACTAGCGGGGGGTAACTACGAGCAGTACTTC. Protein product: CASSLLAGGNYEQYF.

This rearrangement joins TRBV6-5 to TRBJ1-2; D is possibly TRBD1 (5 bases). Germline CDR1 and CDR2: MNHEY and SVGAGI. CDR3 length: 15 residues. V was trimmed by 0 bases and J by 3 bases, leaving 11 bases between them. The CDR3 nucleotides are TGTGCCAGCAGTTACTCGTCGACAGTCTACTATGGCTACACCTTC. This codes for CASSYSSTVYYGYTF.

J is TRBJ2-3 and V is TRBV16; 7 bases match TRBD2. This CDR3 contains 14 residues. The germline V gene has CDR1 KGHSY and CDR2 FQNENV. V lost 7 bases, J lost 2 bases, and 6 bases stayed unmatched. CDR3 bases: TGTGCCAGCACGCTACTAGCGTCCACAGATACGCAGTATTTT. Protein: CASTLLASTDTQYF.

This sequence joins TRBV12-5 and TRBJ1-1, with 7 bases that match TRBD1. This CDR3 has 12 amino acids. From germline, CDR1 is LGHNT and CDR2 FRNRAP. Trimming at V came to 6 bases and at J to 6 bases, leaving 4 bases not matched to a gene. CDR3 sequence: CASGPGGPEAFF. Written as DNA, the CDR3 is TGTGCTAGTGGCCCAGGGGGGCCTGAAGCTTTCTTT. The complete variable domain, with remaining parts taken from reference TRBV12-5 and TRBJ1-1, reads DARVTQTPRHKVTEMGQEVTMRCQPILGHNTVFWYRQTMMQGLELLAYFRNRAPLDDSGMPKDRFSAEMPDATLATLKIQPSEPRDSAVYFCASGPGGPEAFFGQGTRLTVV.

CDR3 nucleotides: TGTGCCAGCAGCAAAGATGGGGGGTCTCCCACCGGTAGGGGAGAGGTTGCAACTAATGAAAAACTGTTTTTT. This encodes CASSKDGGSPTGRGEVATNEKLFF. The V gene is TRBV21-1, the J gene TRBJ1-4. TRBV21-1 is flagged as a pseudogene. The CDR3 extends over 24 amino acids.

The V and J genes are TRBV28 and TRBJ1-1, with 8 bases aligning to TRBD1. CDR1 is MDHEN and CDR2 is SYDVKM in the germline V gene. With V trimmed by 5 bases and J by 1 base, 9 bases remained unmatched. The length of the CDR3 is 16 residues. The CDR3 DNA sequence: TGTGCCAGCAGTGGCCAGACAGGGGAGACGAACACTGAAGCTTTCTTT. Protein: CASSGQTGETNTEAFF.

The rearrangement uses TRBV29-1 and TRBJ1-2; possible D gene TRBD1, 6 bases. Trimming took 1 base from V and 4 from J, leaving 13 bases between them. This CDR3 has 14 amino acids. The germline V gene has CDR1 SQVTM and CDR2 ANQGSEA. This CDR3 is CSVEGQGRAYGYTF. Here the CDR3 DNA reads TGCAGCGTTGAAGGCCAGGGGAGGGCCTATGGCTACACCTTC.

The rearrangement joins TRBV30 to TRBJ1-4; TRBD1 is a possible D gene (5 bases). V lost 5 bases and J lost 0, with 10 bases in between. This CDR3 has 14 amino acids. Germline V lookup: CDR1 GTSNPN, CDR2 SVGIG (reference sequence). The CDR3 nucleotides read TGTGCCTGGCGCGCACAGGCAACTAATGAAAAACTGTTTTTT. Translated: CAWRAQATNEKLFF.